A selection of T cell receptor beta chains follows, all from one sample in a study of human T cells and chemical hapten exposure. In TCRdb, the 5' RACE reads were re-called with MiXCR into one record per CDR3 protein. The sample has roughly 120,000 distinct CDR3 sequences, approximately 20% seen once. Receptors were obtained from a human donor in good health. The conserved cysteine and the conserved F or W are not part of the CDR3 here. Each record gives: CDR3 protein, V gene, clone size, J gene, CDR3 length. A clone size is listed for some rows: how often the clone was seen (once, few, many), or a class if it is expanded.

cdr3_aa: ASSGERLSYETQY; v_call: TRBV19; clone_size: -; j_call: TRBJ2-5; cdr3_length: 13
cdr3_aa: ASSQSRAIGGYT; v_call: TRBV7-9; clone_size: -; j_call: TRBJ1-2; cdr3_length: 12
cdr3_aa: ASSLGPKATDTQY; v_call: TRBV5-4; clone_size: few; j_call: TRBJ2-3; cdr3_length: 13
cdr3_aa: ASSLEIRDSPLH; v_call: TRBV7-9; clone_size: few; j_call: TRBJ1-6; cdr3_length: 12
cdr3_aa: SASPTGTGGYT; v_call: TRBV20-1; clone_size: few; j_call: TRBJ1-2; cdr3_length: 11
cdr3_aa: ASSFLDRLVATYNEQF; v_call: TRBV5-6; clone_size: -; j_call: TRBJ2-1; cdr3_length: 16
cdr3_aa: ASRSARLDEQF; v_call: TRBV6-1; clone_size: -; j_call: TRBJ2-1; cdr3_length: 11
cdr3_aa: ASSRGGQRNEQF; v_call: TRBV6-5; clone_size: -; j_call: TRBJ2-1; cdr3_length: 12
cdr3_aa: ASSFLGEQF; v_call: TRBV11-2; clone_size: -; j_call: TRBJ2-1; cdr3_length: 9
cdr3_aa: ASSGDTPSNQPQH; v_call: TRBV4-1; clone_size: -; j_call: TRBJ1-5; cdr3_length: 13
cdr3_aa: ASRAGTPNTEAF; v_call: TRBV6-1; clone_size: many; j_call: TRBJ1-1; cdr3_length: 12